The T cell receptor beta chain under discussion was sequenced for a study of neurological immune-mediated disorders. Study details: Multiple sclerosis patients (n of about 35) included roughly 30 with relapsing-remitting and 3 with secondary progressive disease. Study-level findings and limits: Multiple sclerosis was found to have the least TCR clonal expansion, below healthy controls, and HTLV-1-associated myelopathy the most. CDR3 amino acid sequences found in expanded clones were never shared across subjects, suggesting private repertoires in all groups.

The cDNA was synthesized by means of template-switch 5'RACE, which was carried out with 10-nucleotide random UMIs. TCRdb reprocessed the 5' RACE reads with MiXCR, giving one entry per CDR3 protein. The sample lists just over 95,000 distinct CDR3 sequences; 3.5% to 4% were seen once. This clonotype was counted many times. Its target is not known. The V gene's germline CDR1 is SGHTA and CDR2 FQGNSA. V was pared by 1 base and J by 7 bases, with 5 bases between. CDR3 length: 13 residues. Sequencing was performed on PBMCs. The chain joins TRBV7-2 to TRBJ1-6; tentative D call: TRBD1 (5 bases). This clonotype was obtained from a woman younger than 35 with multiple sclerosis. The CDR3 DNA reads as TGTGCCAGCAGCTTAGGGGGGAATTCACCCCTCCACTTT. As protein: CASSLGGNSPLHF.